The next 4 T cell receptor beta chains were all read from a single sample in a study of TIL therapy for anti-PD-1-resistant metastatic lung cancer. Sequencing used immunoSEQ v3. Sequencing used immunoSEQ multiplex PCR; TCRdb keeps in-frame clones, though not all of them. The table includes fewer than 60,000 clones, 80% to 90% detected once. As to time point: pre-treatment sample, taken before nivolumab and TIL therapy. Here the sequenced sample was blood, taken at baseline. These receptors all come from a person aged 25-80 years with non-small cell lung cancer.

V and J are TRBV7-2 and TRBJ2-1, with TRBD1 identical over 7 bases. CDR1 and CDR2 from the germline V gene are SGHTA and FQGNSA. The CDR3 covers 15 residues. Trimming removed 5 bases from V and 0 bases from J; junction bases left unmatched: 4. CDR3: CASSPGGSSYNEQFF. The CDR3, as DNA: TGTGCCAGCAGCCCAGGGGGTAGCTCCTACAATGAGCAGTTCTTC.

CDR3 loop: CASSEFSPDPKNIQYF. CDR3 nucleotides: TGTGCCAGCAGTGAATTTTCTCCGGATCCCAAAAACATTCAGTACTTC. This sequence joins TRBV2 and TRBJ2-4; D unclear. V was clipped by 2 bases and J by 2 bases, with 13 bases between them. The length of the CDR3 is 16 residues. The germline V gene encodes CDR1 SNHLY and CDR2 FYNNEI.

This clone appeared once. The chain has TRBV5-6 and TRBJ2-3; D gene unclear. Germline lookup yields CDR1 SGHDT and CDR2 YYEEEE. The CDR3 length is 17 residues. V lost 4 bases to trimming and J lost 2 bases, with 20 bases between them. The CDR3: CASSPTRWVGITDTQYF. The CDR3 DNA reads as TGTGCCAGCAGCCCCACCCGATGGGTAGGGATCACAGATACGCAGTATTTT.

CDR3 nucleotides: TGCGCCAGCAGCGGGACAGGGTACTCCTACGAGCAGTACTTC. Translation: CASSGTGYSYEQYF. The V call is TRBV5-1, the J call TRBJ2-7, with 9 bases that match TRBD1. Germline V gene sequence: CDR1 SGHRS, CDR2 YFSETQ. The trim removed 4 bases at V and 0 bases at J, leaving 2 bases unmatched. The CDR3 has 14 amino acids. The entire variable domain, with the rest obtained from reference TRBV5-1 and TRBJ2-7, is as follows: KAGVTQTPRYLIKTRGQQVTLSCSPISGHRSVSWYQQTPGQGLQFLFEYFSETQRNKGNFPGRFSGRQFSNSRSEMNVSTLELGDSALYLCASSGTGYSYEQYFGPGTRLTVT.